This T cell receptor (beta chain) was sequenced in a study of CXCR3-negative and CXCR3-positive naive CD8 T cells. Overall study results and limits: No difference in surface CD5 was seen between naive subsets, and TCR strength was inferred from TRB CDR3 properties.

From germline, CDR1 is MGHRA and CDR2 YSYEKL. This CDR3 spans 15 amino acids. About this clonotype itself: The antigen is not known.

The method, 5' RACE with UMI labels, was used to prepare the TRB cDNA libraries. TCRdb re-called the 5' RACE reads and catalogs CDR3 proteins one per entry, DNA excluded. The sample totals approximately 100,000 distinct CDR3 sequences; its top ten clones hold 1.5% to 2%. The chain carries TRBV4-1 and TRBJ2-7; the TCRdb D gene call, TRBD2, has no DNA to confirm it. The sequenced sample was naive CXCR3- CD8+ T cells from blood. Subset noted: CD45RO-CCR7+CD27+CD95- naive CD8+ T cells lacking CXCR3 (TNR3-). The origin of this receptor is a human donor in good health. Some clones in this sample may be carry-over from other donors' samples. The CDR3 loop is CASSQATSGSYEQYF.